The clone carrying this T cell receptor (beta chain) has ten or more counts. RNA transcripts provided the source from which TCR beta CDR3 regions were amplified. First-round RT-PCR with HTBI primers amplified the TCR CDR3 region. TCRdb independently ran MiXCR on the multiplex PCR reads; one entry per CDR3 protein. The profile covers about 370,000 distinct CDR3 sequences, with about 15% appearing a single time and approximately 19% taken by the ten largest. The data derive from a study of T cells in Graves' hyperthyroidism and ophthalmopathy. The sequenced sample was blood. The origin of this receptor is an older woman with Graves' ophthalmopathy.

The CDR3 nucleotides read TGTGCCAGCAGCTTAGATGATGGGGGACTAGCGGGAGAAGAGACCCAGTACTTC. Translating gives CASSLDDGGLAGEETQYF. The chain has TRBV11-2 and TRBJ2-5; TRBD2 agrees at 14 bases. Germline CDR1 reads SGHAT; CDR2 reads FQNNGV. This CDR3 region has 18 residues. Trimming removed 0 bases from V and 3 bases from J; junction bases left unmatched: 6.